Below, 23 T cell receptor beta chains from the same sample are listed, as sequenced in a study of technical replicates of blood from several donors. Libraries were prepared by immunoSEQ multiplex PCR; TCRdb keeps only in-frame clonotypes and omits some of them. Found here are tens of thousands of clones, 92% of them singletons; the top ten hold 0.42%. The specimen was T cells isolated from PBMCs. The source is a human donor in good health.

The count of this clone is one. This rearrangement joins TRBV9 to TRBJ1-2; 7 nucleotides line up with TRBD1. V dropped 1 base and J dropped 7; count of bases not matched to a gene: 7. From germline, CDR1 is SGDLS and CDR2 YYNGEE. The length of the CDR3 is 14 residues. In DNA form, the CDR3 reads TGTGCCAGCAGCGTACGAACAGGGGAGGTTGGCTACACCTTC. Translation: CASSVRTGEVGYTF.

The rearrangement links TRBV7-3 to TRBJ2-6; no firm D call. The ends were cut back, 5 bases at V and 1 base at J, with 12 bases in the middle. The CDR3 extends over 16 amino acids. Germline V gene sequence: CDR1 SGHTA, CDR2 FQGTGA. The CDR3, as DNA: TGTGCCAGCAGCCCCAATACCGCGTCTGGGGCCAACGTCCTGACTTTC. Translation gives CASSPNTASGANVLTF.

This clone has just a few counts. This chain uses TRBV19 with TRBJ1-4, with a weak D call TRBD1 (5 bases). V was trimmed by 0 bases and J by 12 bases, leaving 11 bases between them. CDR1 is LNHDA and CDR2 is SQIVND in the germline V gene (reference sequence). CDR3 length: 13 amino acids. CDR3: CASSIDRFRELFF. The CDR3, as DNA: TGTGCCAGTAGTATAGATCGCTTCAGGGAACTGTTTTTT. The entire variable domain, with the rest obtained from reference TRBV19 and TRBJ1-4, is as follows: DGGITQSPKYLFRKEGQNVTLSCEQNLNHDAMYWYRQDPGQGLRLIYYSQIVNDFQKGDIAEGYSVSREKKESFPLTVTSAQKNPTAFYLCASSIDRFRELFFGSGTQLSVL.

The chain couples TRBV7-9 to TRBJ2-7; the D gene is possibly TRBD2 (6 bases). Germline CDR1 is SEHNR and CDR2 is FQNEAQ (reference sequence). V was clipped by 1 base and J by 4 bases, with 11 bases between them. The CDR3 contains 14 residues. This CDR3 is CASSLVGGGYEQYF. Written as DNA, the CDR3 is TGTGCCAGCAGCTTAGTTGGAGGAGGGTACGAGCAGTACTTC.

CDR3 bases: TGTGCCACCAGCAGAGATCCCGGGCAGCCCCAGCATTTT. This gives the protein CATSRDPGQPQHF. The chain links TRBV15 to TRBJ1-5; D call uncertain. Per the germline V gene, CDR1 is LNHNV and CDR2 is YYDKDF (reference sequence). The CDR3 totals 13 residues. V was clipped by 0 bases and J by 7 bases, with 7 bases between them.

V usage is TRBV6-6 and J usage is TRBJ2-1; TRBD2 aligns across 10 bases. V was pared by 6 bases and J by 4 bases, with 9 bases of the junction left unmatched. This CDR3 spans 16 amino acids. Per the germline V gene, CDR1 is MNHNY and CDR2 is SVGAGI (reference sequence). DNA for the CDR3: TGTGCCAGCAGCAACCCGGGACTAGCGCCGTACAATGAGCAGTTCTTC. This sequence encodes CASSNPGLAPYNEQFF.

The rearrangement links TRBV29-1 to TRBJ2-7; D gene uncertain. The V gene's germline CDR1 is SQVTM and CDR2 ANQGSEA. This CDR3 region has 13 residues. V was cut by 7 bases and J by 0 bases, with 13 bases left in between. The CDR3: CSALGGSSYEQYF. The DNA of the CDR3 is TGCAGCGCCCTAGGTGGCAGCTCCTACGAGCAGTACTTC.

This sequence joins TRBV2 and TRBJ2-7; 7 bases agree with TRBD1. V was clipped by 4 bases and J by 6 bases; unmatched bases: 6. This CDR3 spans 13 amino acids. From germline, CDR1 is SNHLY and CDR2 FYNNEI. The CDR3 loop is CASSGTGVGEQYF. CDR3 in DNA: TGTGCCAGCAGTGGTACAGGGGTAGGCGAGCAGTACTTC.

V and J are TRBV27 and TRBJ2-7, with D uncertain. CDR3 length equals 11 residues. Germline CDR1 and CDR2: MNHEY and SMNVEV (reference sequence). V was clipped by 4 bases and J by 6 bases, with 7 bases between them. CDR3 sequence (DNA): TGTGCCAGCAGTTACGGTCTCGAGCAGTACTTC. As protein: CASSYGLEQYF.

This clone was found once. The CDR3 protein is CASSVRGRYEQFF. In nucleotides, the CDR3 is TGTGCCAGCAGCGTACGGGGGAGGTATGAGCAGTTCTTC. This chain joins TRBV9 and TRBJ2-1; tentative D call: TRBD2 (6 bases). The germline gives CDR1 SGDLS, CDR2 YYNGEE. Trimming took off 1 base at V and 8 bases at J, with 10 bases between the two ends. The CDR3 runs 13 residues.

V gene TRBV9 combines with J gene TRBJ2-5; weak D call: TRBD2 (6 bases). With 4 bases removed from V and 4 bases from J, the gap between germline ends came to 11 bases. Germline V lookup: CDR1 SGDLS, CDR2 YYNGEE. CDR3 length: 13 residues. This chain's CDR3 is CASSRLGRETQYF. CDR3 nucleotides: TGTGCCAGCAGCCGACTAGGAAGAGAGACCCAGTACTTC.

The CDR3 coding sequence is TGTGCCTGGATCCAAAGATCACTAGCGGAGGTGCGGAATGAGCAGTTCTTC. Translated: CAWIQRSLAEVRNEQFF. The chain carries TRBV30 and TRBJ2-1; 8 positions match TRBD2. V shed 4 bases, J shed 7 bases, and the junction held 18 bases outside the gene matches. The CDR3 sequence is 17 residues long. CDR1 is GTSNPN, CDR2 SVGIG, per germline (reference sequence).

The gene calls are TRBV7-9 and TRBJ1-2; the match to TRBD1 covers 8 bases. The CDR3 covers 14 residues. Germline lookup yields CDR1 SEHNR and CDR2 FQNEAQ (reference sequence). The V gene end was trimmed by 3 bases and the J gene end by 2 bases; junction bases not matched to a gene: 2. The CDR3 bases are TGTGCCAGCAGCTTGGACAGGGTCAACTATGGCTACACCTTC. Translating it yields CASSLDRVNYGYTF.

V usage is TRBV5-1 and J usage is TRBJ2-5; 10 nucleotides match TRBD2. V shed 0 bases, J shed 1 base, and the junction held 6 bases outside the gene matches. The CDR3 length is 17 residues. The V gene's germline CDR1 is SGHRS and CDR2 YFSETQ. The CDR3 nucleotides are TGCGCCAGCAGCTTGGGGGCTAGCGGGAGAGCCCAAGAGACCCAGTACTTC. Translated: CASSLGASGRAQETQYF.

This sequence joins TRBV19 and TRBJ2-7; 8 nucleotides align to TRBD2. Trimming cost V 5 bases and J 2 bases; bases outside gene matches: 2. In germline, CDR1 is LNHDA, CDR2 SQIVND (reference sequence). The CDR3 has 13 amino acids. The CDR3 DNA reads as TGTGCCAGTAGTGAACTAGCGGCCTACGAGCAGTACTTC. Translating it yields CASSELAAYEQYF.

This chain links TRBV10-3 with TRBJ2-1, with TRBD2 identical over 10 bases. V lost 4 bases and J lost 5; bases outside the gene matches: 5. Germline V lookup: CDR1 ENHRY, CDR2 SYGVKD. This CDR3 is 15 amino acids long. The CDR3: CAISGSSGRNNEQFF. The CDR3 region has the DNA TGTGCCATCAGTGGCAGTAGCGGGAGGAACAATGAGCAGTTCTTC.

The CDR3 reads CAWSIFGGYGYTF. CDR3 sequence (DNA): TGTGCCTGGAGTATTTTCGGAGGCTATGGCTACACCTTC. The chain recombines TRBV30 with TRBJ1-2; D is uncertain. The length of the CDR3 is 13 residues. V lost 2 bases and J lost 4, with 11 bases in between. CDR1 is GTSNPN and CDR2 is SVGIG in the germline V gene (reference sequence). Combining the CDR3 with reference TRBV30 and TRBJ1-2 gives the whole variable domain SQTIHQWPATLVQPVGSPLSLECTVEGTSNPNLYWYRQAAGRGLQLLFYSVGIGQISSEVPQNLSASRPQDRQFILSSKKLLLSDSGFYLCAWSIFGGYGYTFGSGTRLTVV.

As to this clone: Distinct nucleotide sequences in the sample also encode this CDR3. V usage is TRBV5-4 and J usage is TRBJ2-7; 7 bases map to TRBD1. Germline trimming cut 4 bases from V and 3 bases from J; bases unmatched to any gene: 4. CDR3 size: 13 residues. Germline V gene lookup returns CDR1 SGHNT and CDR2 YYREEE (reference sequence). The CDR3 reads CASSLQGIYEQYF. In DNA, the CDR3 is TGTGCCAGCAGCCTACAGGGGATCTACGAGCAGTACTTC.

V is TRBV19 and J is TRBJ2-3, with TRBD2 matching 11 bases. Germline loops: CDR1 LNHDA, CDR2 SQIVND (reference sequence). The CDR3 length is 15 residues. The ends lost 7 bases at V and 5 bases at J; junction bases unmatched: 8. CDR3 loop: CASTPLAGAEDTQYF. As DNA, the CDR3 is TGTGCCAGTACCCCACTAGCGGGAGCGGAAGATACGCAGTATTTT.

This clone was observed a single time. The chain carries TRBV6-1 and TRBJ1-2, with unresolved D. V shed 2 bases and J shed 4 bases, with 11 bases lying between them. Germline CDR1 is MNHNS and CDR2 is SASEGT. The CDR3 loop spans 14 amino acids. In DNA form, the CDR3 reads TGTGCCAGCAGTGAAAGTCCGGGGAGCTATGGCTACACCTTC. Encoded protein: CASSESPGSYGYTF.

The V call is TRBV6-6, the J call TRBJ2-7; TRBD2 aligns across 10 bases. Germline-derived CDR1 and CDR2 are MNHNY and SVGAGI (reference sequence). Germline trimming cut 3 bases from V and 5 bases from J; bases unmatched to any gene: 7. This CDR3 has 15 amino acids. The CDR3 loop reads CASSYSPSGRDEQYF. The CDR3 nucleotides read TGTGCCAGCAGTTATTCTCCTAGCGGGAGAGACGAGCAGTACTTC.

This sequence joins TRBV29-1 and TRBJ2-7, with TRBD2 identical over 8 bases. The CDR3 length is 16 residues. Germline CDR1 is SQVTM and CDR2 is ANQGSEA. The ends lost 5 bases at V and 3 bases at J; junction bases unmatched: 15. The CDR3 spells CSVWSPAGVGGYEQYF. The CDR3, as DNA: TGCAGCGTTTGGAGCCCAGCGGGAGTAGGAGGCTACGAGCAGTACTTC.

This clone appeared a single time. The chain combines TRBV27 with TRBJ1-1; 7 positions match TRBD1. Germline assignment: CDR1 MNHEY and CDR2 SMNVEV (reference sequence). The CDR3 is 13 residues long. Germline trimming cut 4 bases from V and 7 bases from J; bases unmatched to any gene: 6. The chain's CDR3 is CASSYSTGIEAFF. The CDR3 bases are TGTGCCAGCAGTTACTCGACAGGGATTGAAGCTTTCTTT.